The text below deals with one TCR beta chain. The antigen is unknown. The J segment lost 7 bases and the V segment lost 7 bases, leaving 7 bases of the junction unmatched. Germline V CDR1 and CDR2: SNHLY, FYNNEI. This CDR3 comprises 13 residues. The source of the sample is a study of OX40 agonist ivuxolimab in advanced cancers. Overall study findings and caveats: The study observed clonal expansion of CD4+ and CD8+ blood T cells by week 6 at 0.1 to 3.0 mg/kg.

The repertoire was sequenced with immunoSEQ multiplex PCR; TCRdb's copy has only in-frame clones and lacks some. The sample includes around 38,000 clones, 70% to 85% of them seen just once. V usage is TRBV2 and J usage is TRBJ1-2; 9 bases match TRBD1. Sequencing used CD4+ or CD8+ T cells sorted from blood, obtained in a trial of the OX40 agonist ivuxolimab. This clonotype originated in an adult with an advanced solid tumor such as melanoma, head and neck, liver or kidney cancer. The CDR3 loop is CASITGGEGGYTF. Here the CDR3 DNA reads TGTGCCAGCATAACAGGGGGCGAGGGTGGCTACACCTTC.